These 27 T cell receptor beta chains originate from one sample sequenced in a study of metastatic and nonmetastatic thyroid tumors. TCRdb used MiXCR to call clones anew from the PCR reads. The sample contains tens of thousands of clones, 9.5% to 15% of which appear only once. Before thyroid surgery, none of the patients had received any treatment. Sequencing was performed on blood. These receptors all stem from a female donor with papillary thyroid cancer or a benign thyroid nodule (not recorded which). Some clones in this sample may be carry-over from other donors' samples.

This clone was observed at least ten times. The V call is TRBV18, the J call TRBJ2-1; the D is unclear. The V and J ends lost 1 base and 0 bases respectively, with 7 bases between them. CDR3 size: 15 residues. The germline CDR1 and CDR2 sequences are KGHSH and LQKENI. The DNA of the CDR3 is TGTGCCAGCTCACCACGGGGAATCTCCTACAATGAGCAGTTCTTC. It codes for CASSPRGISYNEQFF.

This clone was seen many times. The chain couples TRBV13 to TRBJ2-7; the D gene is possibly TRBD2 (5 bases). V gave up 4 bases and J gave up 1 base, with 20 bases separating them. The CDR3 consists of 17 residues. Germline-derived CDR1 and CDR2 are PRHDT and FYEKMQ (reference sequence). The CDR3 spells CASSSSTGMTLSYEQYF. CDR3 DNA sequence: TGTGCCAGCAGCTCATCCACCGGGATGACCCTATCCTACGAGCAGTACTTC.

This rearrangement joins TRBV20-1 to TRBJ2-7; D may be TRBD2 (7 bases). Deletions cut 5 bases from V and 7 bases from J, with 27 bases between. Germline V gene data show CDR1 as DFQATT and CDR2 as SNEGSKA (reference sequence). CDR3 length equals 16 residues. The CDR3 sequence: CSAGGSGGLIMREQYF. Here the CDR3 DNA reads TGCAGTGCTGGGGGATCCGGGGGGCTTATCATGCGAGAGCAGTACTTC.

Ten or more counts support this clone. This chain uses TRBV28 with TRBJ2-7, with D perhaps TRBD1 or TRBD2 (6 bases each). The V end lost 3 bases, the J end lost 5 bases, and 17 bases lay between the germline ends. The CDR3 spans 15 residues. Germline assignment: CDR1 MDHEN and CDR2 SYDVKM. The CDR3: CASSLGGSVLDEQYF. The CDR3 DNA reads as TGTGCCAGCAGTTTGGGGGGCTCCGTTTTGGACGAGCAGTACTTC.

This clone was seen only a few times. The J gene is TRBJ2-5, the V gene TRBV7-6; a possible D gene is TRBD2 (7 bases). V gave up 5 bases and J gave up 5 bases, with 15 bases separating them. The length of the CDR3 is 14 residues. Germline CDR1 is SGHVS and CDR2 is FNYEAQ. DNA for the CDR3: TGTGCCAGCAGCCCCCCGGGGGGCCTCGAGACCCAGTACTTC. It specifies CASSPPGGLETQYF.

This clone appeared many times. The V and J genes are TRBV28 and TRBJ2-2; TRBD2 aligns across 10 bases. The V gene's germline CDR1 is MDHEN and CDR2 SYDVKM. The J segment lost 5 bases and the V segment lost 4 bases, leaving 10 bases of the junction unmatched. The CDR3 is 17 amino acids. The CDR3: CASSSASGGEYTGELFF. For the CDR3, the DNA is TGTGCCAGCAGTTCGGCTAGCGGGGGAGAGTATACCGGGGAGCTGTTTTTT.

At least ten counts were recorded for this clone. V and J are TRBV4-3 and TRBJ2-1; D is possibly TRBD2 (6 bases). This CDR3 has 14 amino acids. Trimming stripped 5 bases from V and 8 bases from J, with 16 bases between. Germline CDR1 is LGHNA and CDR2 is YSLEER. The DNA for the CDR3 is TGCGCCAGCAGCTGGGGACTCCCCGTGGATGAGCAGTTCTTC. It yields the protein CASSWGLPVDEQFF.

In this sample, this clone turned up a few times. Given a much more abundant clone one base away, this may be a read error. The V and J genes are TRBV30 and TRBJ2-1, with D perhaps matching TRBD2 (5 bases). The V end lost 5 bases, the J end lost 9 bases, and 14 bases lay between the germline ends. The CDR3 is 12 amino acids. Germline CDR1 GTSNPN, CDR2 SVGIG (reference sequence). This CDR3 is CAWASLSGEQFF. The CDR3 DNA follows: TGTGCCTGGGCCTCCCTCAGCGGTGAGCAGTTCTTC.

This clone has only a few counts. The chain employs TRBV9 and TRBJ2-3; 8 bases line up with TRBD1. The CDR3 extends over 15 amino acids. With V trimmed by 1 base and J by 6 bases, 7 bases remained unmatched. Germline loops: CDR1 SGDLS, CDR2 YYNGEE. CDR3 sequence reads: CASSVSQGARDTQYF. The CDR3 DNA is TGTGCCAGCAGCGTATCCCAGGGGGCGAGGGATACGCAGTATTTT.

The J gene is TRBJ1-2, the V gene TRBV7-8; D call uncertain. This CDR3 comprises 15 residues. V lost 5 bases to trimming and J lost 4 bases, with 17 bases between them. Per the germline V gene, CDR1 is SGHVS and CDR2 is FQNEAQ. This CDR3 is CASSPSESTGYGYTF. The CDR3 coding sequence is TGTGCCAGCAGCCCCTCGGAGTCCACCGGCTATGGCTACACCTTC.

The table lists this clone with a few counts. This chain joins TRBV2 and TRBJ1-4; 8 bases match TRBD1. With V trimmed by 4 bases and J by 13 bases, 5 bases remained unmatched. The CDR3 consists of 12 residues. Germline-derived CDR1 and CDR2 are SNHLY and FYNNEI. The CDR3 nucleotides read TGTGCCAGCAGTGGACAGGGGATGGTACTGTTTTTT. Its translation is CASSGQGMVLFF.

Concerning this clone: A much larger clone sits a single nucleotide away, making a read error possible. The genes are TRBV4-1 and TRBJ2-1; TRBD2 matches at 8 bases. The germline V gene encodes CDR1 MGHRA and CDR2 YSYEKL. This CDR3 has 13 amino acids. The CDR3 reads CASSLNPKRERFF. The CDR3 DNA is TGCGCCAGCAGCCTGAACCCAAAGCGGGAGCGGTTCTTC.

In this sample, this clone turned up a few times. The chain combines TRBV7-8 with TRBJ2-5; D is uncertain. The CDR3 extends over 14 amino acids. In germline, CDR1 is SGHVS, CDR2 FQNEAQ. V dropped 5 bases and J dropped 0 bases, with 10 bases sitting between them. The CDR3 reads CASSPPSYQETQYF. As DNA, the CDR3 is TGTGCCAGCAGCCCCCCCTCTTACCAAGAGACCCAGTACTTC.

This clone was counted many times. This chain links TRBV18 with TRBJ1-2; D gene ambiguous. Trimming removed 5 bases at V and 3 bases at J, with 16 bases between. The CDR3 sequence is 15 residues long. Per germline, CDR1 KGHSH and CDR2 LQKENI. The CDR3 DNA reads TGTGCCAGCTCAACCGATACAGAGGTGGACTATGGCTACACCTTC. Amino acid sequence: CASSTDTEVDYGYTF. The whole variable domain, remainder taken from reference TRBV18 and TRBJ1-2, is NAGVMQNPRHLVRRRGQEARLRCSPMKGHSHVYWYRQLPEEGLKFMVYLQKENIIDESGMPKERFSAEFPKEGPSILRIQQVVRGDSAAYFCASSTDTEVDYGYTFGSGTRLTVV.

This clone was observed at least ten times. This chain joins TRBV11-1 and TRBJ2-3; 10 nucleotides agree with TRBD2. This CDR3 comprises 17 residues. The junction had 7 bases not matched to a gene; V was cut back by 1 base and J by 3 bases. Germline CDR1 SGHAT, CDR2 FQDESV (reference sequence). The CDR3 bases are TGTGCCAGCAGCTTAGACCTAGCGGGAGTTGCGACAGATACGCAGTATTTT. It codes for CASSLDLAGVATDTQYF.

This clone was detected only a few times. A clone one base away is much larger, so this may be a read error. This chain uses TRBV19 with TRBJ2-5, with D unclear. In germline, CDR1 is LNHDA, CDR2 SQIVND (reference sequence). The length of the CDR3 is 16 residues. With 0 bases removed from V and 2 bases from J, the gap between germline ends came to 13 bases. In DNA form, the CDR3 reads TGTGCCAGTAGTATAGATAGGGTCTGCGGTCAAGAGACCCAGTACTTC. Protein product: CASSIDRVCGQETQYF.

This clone was found many times. This chain joins TRBV4-1 and TRBJ2-1, with D unresolved. Trimming shortened V by 0 bases and J by 6 bases, and 18 bases separated the two germline ends. CDR1 MGHRA and CDR2 YSYEKL come from the germline V gene. This CDR3 contains 17 residues. The CDR3 here is CASSQDYELPSANEQFF. The CDR3 DNA reads TGCGCCAGCAGCCAAGATTACGAACTCCCGTCTGCCAATGAGCAGTTCTTC.

The chain uses TRBV7-9 and TRBJ2-7; perhaps D is TRBD1 or TRBD2 (6 bases each). This CDR3 comprises 13 residues. Trimming stripped 11 bases from V and 0 bases from J, with 14 bases between. Germline V CDR1 and CDR2: SEHNR, FQNEAQ (reference sequence). The CDR3, as DNA: TGTGCCTACGGGGGCTACTCCTCCTACGAGCAGTACTTC. Encoded protein: CAYGGYSSYEQYF.

This clone was recorded at least ten times. This chain links TRBV5-6 with TRBJ1-6, with D hard to call. CDR1 and CDR2 (germline): SGHDT, YYEEEE. V was shortened by 2 bases and J by 8 bases, with 17 bases between the two germline ends. The CDR3 extends over 16 amino acids. The CDR3 bases are TGTGCCAGCAGCTTCTCCGGGATGGGAAGGGATTCACCCCTCCACTTT. This encodes CASSFSGMGRDSPLHF.

Concerning this clone: This may come from a read error, since a much larger clone is one base off. The chain uses TRBV4-2 and TRBJ2-6, with D perhaps TRBD1 or TRBD2 (5 bases each). The CDR3 runs to 16 residues. Trimming removed 3 bases from V and 0 bases from J, with 9 bases in between. CDR1 is LGHNA, CDR2 YNFKEQ, per germline. CDR3 protein: CASSHLRGSGANVLTF. CDR3 nucleotide sequence: TGTGCCAGCAGCCACTTGAGGGGCTCTGGGGCCAACGTCCTGACTTTC.

As regards this clone: Being one base from a much bigger clone, this may be a read error. The CDR3 coding sequence is TGTGCCAACAGCCAGGGCGCCAGTTCCTACGAGCAGTACTTC. Translating gives CANSQGASSYEQYF. The chain recombines TRBV7-8 with TRBJ2-7; TRBD1 might be the D (5 bases). This CDR3 is 14 amino acids long. Germline V gene sequence: CDR1 SGHVS, CDR2 FQNEAQ.

This clone showed up many times. The chain carries TRBV20-1 and TRBJ2-3; D is perhaps TRBD1 (5 bases). Germline lookup yields CDR1 DFQATT and CDR2 SNEGSKA (reference sequence). The CDR3 contains 16 residues. Trimming took off 0 bases at V and 4 bases at J, with 17 bases between the two ends. As DNA, the CDR3 is TGCAGTGCTAGAGATATCCCAGGGTTTAGTGCAGATACGCAGTATTTT. Translated: CSARDIPGFSADTQYF.

This clone was counted between two and nine times. J is TRBJ2-4 and V is TRBV18; D unclear. V lost 0 bases to trimming and J lost 0 bases, with 9 bases between them. Germline CDR1 is KGHSH and CDR2 is LQKENI. The CDR3 is made up of 16 amino acids. CDR3 DNA sequence: TGTGCCAGCTCACCACCGTCGGGCCTAGCCAAAAACATTCAGTACTTC. Amino acid sequence: CASSPPSGLAKNIQYF.

This clone was counted at least ten times. This chain joins TRBV20-1 and TRBJ2-7, with 7 bases matching TRBD1. The CDR3 sequence is 14 residues long. The V gene's germline CDR1 is DFQATT and CDR2 SNEGSKA (reference sequence). V was pared by 2 bases and J by 2 bases, with 6 bases of the junction left unmatched. The CDR3 reads CSARIPGQTYEQYF. The CDR3 region has the DNA TGCAGTGCTAGAATTCCGGGACAGACCTACGAGCAGTACTTC.

This clone was picked up many times. The rearrangement joins TRBV20-1 to TRBJ1-6; 7 bases agree with TRBD1. CDR1 DFQATT and CDR2 SNEGSKA come from the germline V gene (reference sequence). V was pared by 7 bases and J by 8 bases, with 5 bases of the junction left unmatched. The CDR3 covers 12 residues. The CDR3 here is CSVAGGDSPLHF. CDR3 sequence (DNA): TGCAGTGTTGCAGGGGGTGATTCACCCCTCCACTTT.

In its sample, this clone was seen many times. This chain connects TRBV28 to TRBJ1-6; a possible D gene is TRBD1 (6 bases). CDR3 length: 13 residues. Germline CDR1 is MDHEN and CDR2 is SYDVKM. Trimming removed 6 bases from V and 10 bases from J, with 13 bases in between. Here the CDR3 DNA reads TGTGCCAGCAGCCTGACAGGAAGATCACCCCTCCACTTT. Amino acids: CASSLTGRSPLHF.

This clone appeared many times. This rearrangement joins TRBV20-1 to TRBJ2-3; D is uncertain. The CDR3 is 15 residues long. CDR1 is DFQATT and CDR2 is SNEGSKA in the germline V gene (reference sequence). Trimming took off 4 bases at V and 0 bases at J, with 14 bases between the two ends. The CDR3 is CSAIRPGSSTDTQYF. CDR3 coding DNA: TGCAGTGCTATAAGGCCGGGCTCTAGCACAGATACGCAGTATTTT.